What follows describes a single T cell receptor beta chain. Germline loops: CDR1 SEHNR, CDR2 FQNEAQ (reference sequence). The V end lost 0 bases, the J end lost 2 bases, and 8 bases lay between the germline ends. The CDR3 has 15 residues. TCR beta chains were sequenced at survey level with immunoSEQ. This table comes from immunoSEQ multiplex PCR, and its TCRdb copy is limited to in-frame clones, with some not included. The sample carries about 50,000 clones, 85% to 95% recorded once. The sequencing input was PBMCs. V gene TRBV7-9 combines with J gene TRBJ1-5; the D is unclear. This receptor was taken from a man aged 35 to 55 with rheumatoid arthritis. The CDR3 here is CASSLAEAGNQPQHF. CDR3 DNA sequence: TGTGCCAGCAGCTTAGCCGAGGCCGGCAATCAGCCCCAGCATTTT.